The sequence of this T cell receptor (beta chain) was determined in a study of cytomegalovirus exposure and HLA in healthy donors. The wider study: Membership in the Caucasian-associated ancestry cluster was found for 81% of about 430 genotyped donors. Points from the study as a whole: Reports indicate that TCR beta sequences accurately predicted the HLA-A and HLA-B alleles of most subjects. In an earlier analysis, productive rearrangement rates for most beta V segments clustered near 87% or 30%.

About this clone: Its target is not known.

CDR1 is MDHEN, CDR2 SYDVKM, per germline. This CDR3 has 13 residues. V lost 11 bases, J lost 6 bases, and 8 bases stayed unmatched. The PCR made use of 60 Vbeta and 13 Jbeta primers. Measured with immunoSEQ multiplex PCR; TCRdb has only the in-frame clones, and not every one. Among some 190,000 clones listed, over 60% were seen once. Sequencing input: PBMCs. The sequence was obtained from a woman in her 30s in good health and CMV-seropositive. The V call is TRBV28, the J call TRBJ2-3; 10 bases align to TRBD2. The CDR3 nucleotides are TGTGCCTCCTTAGCGGGAGGCGAGGATACGCAGTATTTT. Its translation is CASLAGGEDTQYF.